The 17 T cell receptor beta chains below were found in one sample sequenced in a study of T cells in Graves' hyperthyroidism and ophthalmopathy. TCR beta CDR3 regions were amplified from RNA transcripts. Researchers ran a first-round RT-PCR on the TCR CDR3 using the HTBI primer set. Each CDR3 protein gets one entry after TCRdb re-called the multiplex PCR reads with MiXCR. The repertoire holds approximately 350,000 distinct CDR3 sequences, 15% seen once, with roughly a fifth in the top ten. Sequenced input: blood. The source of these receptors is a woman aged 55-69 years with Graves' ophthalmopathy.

For the CDR3, the DNA is TGTGCCACCAGTGATACTCCAGGACTGGCCTCCTACAATGAGCAGTTCTTC. This codes for CATSDTPGLASYNEQFF. V usage is TRBV24-1 and J usage is TRBJ2-1; weak D call: TRBD2 (5 bases). CDR3 size: 17 residues. Germline values: CDR1 KGHDR, CDR2 SFDVKD. The ends were cut back, 3 bases at V and 0 bases at J, with 14 bases in the middle.

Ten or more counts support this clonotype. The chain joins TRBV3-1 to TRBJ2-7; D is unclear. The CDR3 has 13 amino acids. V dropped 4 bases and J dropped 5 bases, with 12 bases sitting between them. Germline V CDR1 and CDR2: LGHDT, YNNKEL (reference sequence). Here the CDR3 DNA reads TGTGCCAGCAGCCGGCAGATCGCGGACGAGCAGTACTTC. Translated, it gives CASSRQIADEQYF.

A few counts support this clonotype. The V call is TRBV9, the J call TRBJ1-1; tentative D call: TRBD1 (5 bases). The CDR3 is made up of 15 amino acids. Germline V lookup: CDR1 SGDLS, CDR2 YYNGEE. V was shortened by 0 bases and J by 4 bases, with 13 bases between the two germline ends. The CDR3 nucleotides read TGTGCCAGCAGCGTAGCCGCGGGGGTGACCACTGAAGCTTTCTTT. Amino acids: CASSVAAGVTTEAFF.

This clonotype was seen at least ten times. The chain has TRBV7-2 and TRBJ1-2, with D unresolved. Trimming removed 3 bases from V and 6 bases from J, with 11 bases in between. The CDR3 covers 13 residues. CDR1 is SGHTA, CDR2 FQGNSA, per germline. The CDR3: CASSLGGVNGYTF. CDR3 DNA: TGTGCCAGCAGCTTGGGCGGGGTAAATGGCTACACCTTC.

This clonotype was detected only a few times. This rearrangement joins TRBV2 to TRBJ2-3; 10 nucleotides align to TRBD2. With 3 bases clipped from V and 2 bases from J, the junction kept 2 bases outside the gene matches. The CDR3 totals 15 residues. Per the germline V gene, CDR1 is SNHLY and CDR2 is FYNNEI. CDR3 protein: CASSDTSGITDTQYF. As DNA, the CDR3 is TGTGCCAGCAGTGATACTAGCGGGATCACAGATACGCAGTATTTT. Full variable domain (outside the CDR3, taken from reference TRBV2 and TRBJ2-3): EPEVTQTPSHQVTQMGQEVILRCVPISNHLYFYWYRQILGQKVEFLVSFYNNEISEKSEIFDDQFSVERPDGSNFTLKIRSTKLEDSAMYFCASSDTSGITDTQYFGPGTRLTVL.

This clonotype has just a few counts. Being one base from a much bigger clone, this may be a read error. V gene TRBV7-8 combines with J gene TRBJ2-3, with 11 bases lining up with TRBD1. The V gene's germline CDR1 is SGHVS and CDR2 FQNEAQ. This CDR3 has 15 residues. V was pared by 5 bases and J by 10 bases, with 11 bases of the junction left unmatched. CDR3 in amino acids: CASSGGTGGIDAQYF. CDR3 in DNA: TGTGCCAGCAGCGGAGGGACAGGGGGTATTGATGCGCAGTATTTT. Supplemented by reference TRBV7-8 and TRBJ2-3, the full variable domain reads GAGVSQSPRYKVAKRGQDVALRCDPISGHVSLFWYQQALGQGPEFLTYFQNEAQLDKSGLPSDRFFAERPEGSVSTLKIQRTQQEDSAVYLCASSGGTGGIDAQYFGPGTRLTVL.

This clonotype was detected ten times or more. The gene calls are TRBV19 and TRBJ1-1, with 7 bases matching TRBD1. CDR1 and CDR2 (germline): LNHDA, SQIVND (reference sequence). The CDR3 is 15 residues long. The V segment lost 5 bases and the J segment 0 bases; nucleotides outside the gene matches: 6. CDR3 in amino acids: CASSPGQPLNTEAFF. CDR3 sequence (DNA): TGTGCCAGTAGTCCGGGACAGCCATTGAACACTGAAGCTTTCTTT.

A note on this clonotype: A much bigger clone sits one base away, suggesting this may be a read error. For the CDR3, the DNA is TGCGCCAGCAGCTCGGCCGCTGGGACGGGAGAAAAACTGTTTTTT. Translating it yields CASSSAAGTGEKLFF. The chain joins TRBV5-1 to TRBJ1-4, with D possibly matching TRBD1 (5 bases). V was clipped by 3 bases and J by 8 bases, with 17 bases between them. This CDR3 has 15 residues. CDR1 SGHRS and CDR2 YFSETQ come from the germline V gene.

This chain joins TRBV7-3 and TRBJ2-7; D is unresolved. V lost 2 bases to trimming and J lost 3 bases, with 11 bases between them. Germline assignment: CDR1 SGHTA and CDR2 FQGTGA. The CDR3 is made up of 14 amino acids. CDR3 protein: CASSLEPKGYEQYF. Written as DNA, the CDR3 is TGTGCCAGCAGCTTAGAGCCTAAGGGCTACGAGCAGTACTTC.

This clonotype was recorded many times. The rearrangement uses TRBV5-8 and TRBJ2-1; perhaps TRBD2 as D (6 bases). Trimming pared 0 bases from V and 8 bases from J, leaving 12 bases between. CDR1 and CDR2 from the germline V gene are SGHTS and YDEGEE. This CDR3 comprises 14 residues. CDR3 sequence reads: CASSLEWGGDEQFF. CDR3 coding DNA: TGTGCCAGCAGCTTGGAATGGGGCGGGGATGAGCAGTTCTTC.

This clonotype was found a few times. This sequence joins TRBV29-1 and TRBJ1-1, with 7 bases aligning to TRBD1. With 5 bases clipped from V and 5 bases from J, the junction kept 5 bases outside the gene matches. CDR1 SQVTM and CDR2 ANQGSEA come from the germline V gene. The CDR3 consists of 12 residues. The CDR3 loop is CSVPGQTTEAFF. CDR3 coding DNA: TGCAGCGTTCCGGGACAGACGACTGAAGCTTTCTTT.

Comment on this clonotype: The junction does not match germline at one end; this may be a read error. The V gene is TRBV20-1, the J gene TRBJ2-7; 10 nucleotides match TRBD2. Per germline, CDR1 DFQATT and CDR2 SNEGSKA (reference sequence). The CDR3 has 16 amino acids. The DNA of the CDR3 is TGCAGTGCTAGAGGGGCTAGCGGGAGAGGCGGCTACGAGCAGTACTTT. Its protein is CSARGASGRGGYEQYF.

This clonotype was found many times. This CDR3 is CASSPGHRTGELFF. The CDR3 bases are TGTGCCAGCAGCCCTGGACACCGTACCGGGGAGCTGTTTTTT. The V and J genes are TRBV7-2 and TRBJ2-2; D possibly corresponds to TRBD1 (5 bases). The germline V gene encodes CDR1 SGHTA and CDR2 FQGNSA. V lost 5 bases to trimming and J lost 5 bases, with 12 bases between them. The CDR3 covers 14 residues. The variable domain in full, completed from reference TRBV7-2 and TRBJ2-2, reads GAGVSQSPSNKVTEKGKDVELRCDPISGHTALYWYRQSLGQGLEFLIYFQGNSAPDKSGLPSDRFSAERTGGSVSTLTIQRTQQEDSAVYLCASSPGHRTGELFFGEGSRLTVL.

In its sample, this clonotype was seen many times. CDR3 in DNA: TGTGCCAGCAGTAGGAACACCATATATTTT. Translated, it gives CASSRNTIYF. The chain couples TRBV12-3 or TRBV12-4 to TRBJ1-3; D not certain. The CDR3 is 10 amino acids. The germline V and J ends were trimmed by 5 bases and 7 bases, with 3 bases remaining between them.

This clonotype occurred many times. CDR3 DNA: TGCGCCAGCAGCCAAGATCCAACTAGCGGCTACAATGAGCAGTTCTTC. Amino acids: CASSQDPTSGYNEQFF. The J gene is TRBJ2-1, the V gene TRBV4-1; 8 nucleotides match TRBD2. The CDR3 covers 16 residues. Germline values: CDR1 MGHRA, CDR2 YSYEKL. The V gene end was trimmed by 0 bases and the J gene end by 3 bases; junction bases not matched to a gene: 4.

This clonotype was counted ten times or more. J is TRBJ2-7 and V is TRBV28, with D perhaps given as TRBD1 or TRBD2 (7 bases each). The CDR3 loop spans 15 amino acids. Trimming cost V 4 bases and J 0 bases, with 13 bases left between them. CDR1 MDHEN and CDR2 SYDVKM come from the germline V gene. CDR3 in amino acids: CASSSQGEGSYEQYF. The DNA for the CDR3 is TGTGCCAGCAGTTCTCAGGGGGAGGGCTCCTACGAGCAGTACTTC.

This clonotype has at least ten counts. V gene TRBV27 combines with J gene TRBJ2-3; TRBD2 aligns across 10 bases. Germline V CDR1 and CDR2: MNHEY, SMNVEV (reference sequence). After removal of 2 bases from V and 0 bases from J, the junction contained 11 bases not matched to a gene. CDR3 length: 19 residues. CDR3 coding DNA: TGTGCCAGCAGTTTAACCCCGGGACTAGCGTACACTAGCACAGATACGCAGTATTTT. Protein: CASSLTPGLAYTSTDTQYF.